These 21 T cell receptor beta chains were sequenced from one sample in a study of CD8+ T cells in alopecia areata. Following extraction, RNA underwent reverse transcription to cDNA, which served as the sequencing template. Method: immunoSEQ multiplex PCR; TCRdb's copy keeps in-frame clones and lacks some. The table records over 200,000 clones, 57% of them present only once. Sequences were derived from CD4+ T cells sorted from blood, sampled at week 0. The receptor set was obtained from a human donor with alopecia areata.

This chain uses TRBV6-1 with TRBJ1-4, with 7 bases aligning to TRBD1. The CDR3 runs 15 residues. V was pared by 2 bases and J by 5 bases, with 5 bases of the junction left unmatched. The germline gives CDR1 MNHNS, CDR2 SASEGT. The CDR3 nucleotides read TGTGCCAGCAGTGAACCGGGGACAGCCAATGAAAAACTGTTTTTT. Its translation: CASSEPGTANEKLFF.

The chain has TRBV5-4 and TRBJ2-5; 7 bases match TRBD2. Trimming at V came to 4 bases and at J to 4 bases, leaving 7 bases not matched to a gene. The germline gives CDR1 SGHNT, CDR2 YYREEE (reference sequence). This CDR3 contains 14 residues. DNA of the CDR3: TGTGCCAGCAGCCTGCGGGGAGGGTCAGAGACCCAGTACTTC. The encoded protein is CASSLRGGSETQYF.

The chain employs TRBV18 and TRBJ1-4; 8 nucleotides line up with TRBD1. This CDR3 has 16 residues. V lost 4 bases, J lost 2 bases, and 6 bases stayed unmatched. In germline, CDR1 is KGHSH, CDR2 LQKENI. The CDR3 sequence: CASSRDRGSTNEKLFF. CDR3 DNA sequence: TGTGCCAGCTCACGAGACAGGGGAAGCACTAATGAAAAACTGTTTTTT.

The chain links TRBV6-5 to TRBJ2-7; 8 bases match TRBD1. With 0 bases clipped from V and 0 bases from J, the junction kept 1 base outside the gene matches. The germline CDR1 and CDR2 sequences are MNHEY and SVGAGI. This CDR3 has 15 residues. This chain's CDR3 is CASSYSDRGSYEQYF. The CDR3 DNA reads as TGTGCCAGCAGTTACTCAGACAGGGGCTCCTACGAGCAGTACTTC.

V is TRBV9 and J is TRBJ2-7; 7 nucleotides match TRBD2. This CDR3 has 15 amino acids. CDR1 is SGDLS and CDR2 is YYNGEE in the germline V gene. The V segment lost 3 bases and the J segment 2 bases; nucleotides outside the gene matches: 8. The CDR3 sequence: CASSGGVGLAYEQYF. In DNA form, the CDR3 reads TGTGCCAGCAGCGGAGGGGTAGGACTAGCCTACGAGCAGTACTTC. Variable domain in full (rest from reference TRBV9 and TRBJ2-7): DSGVTQTPKHLITATGQRVTLRCSPRSGDLSVYWYQQSLDQGLQFLIQYYNGEERAKGNILERFSAQQFPDLHSELNLSSLELGDSALYFCASSGGVGLAYEQYFGPGTRLTVT.

The chain has TRBV25-1 and TRBJ1-2; D call uncertain. Germline assignment: CDR1 MGHDK and CDR2 SYGVNS. This CDR3 has 11 residues. Trimming left V 11 bases short and J 4 bases short, with 11 bases between. In nucleotides, the CDR3 is TGTGCCCTTGACGAGCCCTATGGCTACACCTTC. This gives the protein CALDEPYGYTF.

The V call is TRBV4-2, the J call TRBJ2-7, with TRBD1 matching over 9 bases. The CDR3 has 15 amino acids. V was clipped by 5 bases and J by 6 bases; unmatched bases: 11. From germline, CDR1 is LGHNA and CDR2 YNFKEQ. CDR3: CASSLVPGQGGEQYF. For the CDR3, the DNA is TGTGCCAGCAGCTTAGTACCGGGACAGGGAGGCGAGCAGTACTTC.

The V call is TRBV6-5, the J call TRBJ2-1, with no clear D. This CDR3 region has 11 residues. The germline gives CDR1 MNHEY, CDR2 SVGAGI. This CDR3 is CGVGSYNEQFF. The CDR3 coding sequence is TGTGGTGTAGGCTCCTACAATGAGCAGTTCTTC.

V is TRBV6-6 and J is TRBJ2-7; the match to TRBD2 covers 8 bases. Looked up from germline, CDR1 is MNHNY and CDR2 is SVGAGI (reference sequence). CDR3 length equals 12 residues. Losses at the gene ends were 7 bases for V and 5 bases for J; bases not matched to a gene: 4. The CDR3 coding sequence is TGTGCCAGCACCGGGGGGGCGAACGAGCAGTACTTC. Translation: CASTGGANEQYF.

The V call is TRBV7-2, the J call TRBJ2-3; D might be TRBD1 or TRBD2, each matching 5 bases. This CDR3 is built from 18 residues. Germline V gene sequence: CDR1 SGHTA, CDR2 FQGNSA. With 3 bases removed from V and 4 bases from J, the gap between germline ends came to 23 bases. CDR3 in amino acids: CASSFRWQGPAAADTQYF. CDR3 DNA: TGTGCCAGCAGCTTTAGATGGCAGGGACCGGCCGCCGCAGATACGCAGTATTTT.

The rearrangement uses TRBV30 and TRBJ1-2; a weak D match, TRBD1 (5 bases). The CDR3 length is 13 residues. V was trimmed by 4 bases and J by 4 bases, leaving 13 bases between them. The germline V gene has CDR1 GTSNPN and CDR2 SVGIG (reference sequence). CDR3 protein: CAWNRRGGYGYTF. CDR3 DNA: TGTGCCTGGAATCGACGGGGGGGCTATGGCTACACCTTC. The full variable domain, in which reference TRBV30 and TRBJ1-2 provide the parts outside the CDR3, is SQTIHQWPATLVQPVGSPLSLECTVEGTSNPNLYWYRQAAGRGLQLLFYSVGIGQISSEVPQNLSASRPQDRQFILSSKKLLLSDSGFYLCAWNRRGGYGYTFGSGTRLTVV.

This clone was seen at least ten times. This chain connects TRBV6-1 to TRBJ2-2; D is uncertain. The CDR3 has 14 residues. Trimming stripped 3 bases from V and 3 bases from J, with 8 bases between. The germline CDR1 and CDR2 sequences are MNHNS and SASEGT. The CDR3 sequence: CASSDPRHTGELFF. The CDR3 DNA reads TGTGCCAGCAGTGACCCTAGGCACACCGGGGAGCTGTTTTTT.

The chain combines TRBV7-9 with TRBJ1-1; D is ambiguous. Germline values: CDR1 SEHNR, CDR2 FQNEAQ (reference sequence). The V and J ends lost 6 bases and 8 bases respectively, with 10 bases between them. The CDR3 loop spans 11 amino acids. CDR3 amino acids: CASSYTAEAFF. The CDR3 DNA follows: TGTGCCAGCAGTTATACAGCCGAAGCTTTCTTT. Drawing the rest from reference TRBV7-9 and TRBJ1-1, the complete variable domain is DTGVSQNPRHKITKRGQNVTFRCDPISEHNRLYWYRQTLGQGPEFLTYFQNEAQLEKSRLLSDRFSAERPKGSFSTLEIQRTEQGDSAMYLCASSYTAEAFFGQGTRLTVV.

Written as DNA, the CDR3 is TGTGCCAGCAGCCCCGCCGGGTACGAGCAGTACTTC. It translates to CASSPAGYEQYF. The chain links TRBV6-1 to TRBJ2-7; D unclear. Germline CDR1 reads MNHNS; CDR2 reads SASEGT. Trimming took 6 bases from V and 4 from J, leaving 10 bases between them. This CDR3 is 12 amino acids long.

This clone was counted a few times. The gene calls are TRBV5-4 and TRBJ1-1; 8 bases fit TRBD1. The CDR3 loop spans 12 amino acids. Unmatched junction bases numbered 6, after V lost 4 bases and J lost 10 bases. Germline CDR1 and CDR2: SGHNT and YYREEE (reference sequence). CDR3 sequence reads: CASSPSGTGAFF. The CDR3 DNA is TGTGCCAGCAGCCCATCCGGGACAGGAGCTTTCTTT. The variable domain in full, with the rest retrieved from reference TRBV5-4 and TRBJ1-1, is ETGVTQSPTHLIKTRGQQVTLRCSSQSGHNTVSWYQQALGQGPQFIFQYYREEENGRGNFPPRFSGLQFPNYSSELNVNALELDDSALYLCASSPSGTGAFFGQGTRLTVV.

The chain is built from TRBV6-6 and TRBJ2-3; 9 positions match TRBD1. Looked up from germline, CDR1 is MNHNY and CDR2 is SVGAGI (reference sequence). CDR3 size: 15 residues. The V and J ends lost 6 bases and 2 bases, in that order; junction bases with no gene match: 6. Here the CDR3 reads CASRADRGHTDTQYF. CDR3 nucleotides: TGTGCCAGCAGGGCGGACAGGGGTCACACAGATACGCAGTATTTT.

The count of this clone is one. The chain links TRBV5-1 to TRBJ2-5, with a weak D call TRBD1 (6 bases). The CDR3 runs to 16 residues. V shed 0 bases and J shed 1 base, with 13 bases lying between them. Germline V CDR1 and CDR2: SGHRS, YFSETQ. The chain's CDR3 is CASSLERGSPQETQYF. In DNA, the CDR3 is TGCGCCAGCAGCTTGGAGAGGGGGTCCCCCCAAGAGACCCAGTACTTC.

In this sample, this clone turned up a few times. Additional DNA sequences in this sample encode the identical CDR3. This chain joins TRBV18 and TRBJ2-7; 12 bases fit TRBD1. Germline V gene sequence: CDR1 KGHSH, CDR2 LQKENI. The junction had 5 bases not matched to a gene; V was cut back by 4 bases and J by 4 bases. There are 15 residues in the CDR3. The CDR3 region is CASSRPGQGAYEQYF. In DNA form, the CDR3 reads TGTGCCAGCTCACGTCCGGGACAGGGGGCGTACGAGCAGTACTTC.

About this clone itself: The same CDR3 can be traced to other DNA sequences in this sample. The rearrangement joins TRBV29-1 to TRBJ1-2; TRBD1 matches at 9 bases. The CDR3 has 12 amino acids. The V segment lost 7 bases and the J segment 4 bases; nucleotides outside the gene matches: 4. In germline, CDR1 is SQVTM, CDR2 ANQGSEA. The CDR3 loop reads CSAGTGTYGYTF. In nucleotides, the CDR3 is TGCAGCGCTGGGACAGGGACCTATGGCTACACCTTC.

This clone has more than one count but fewer than ten. The rearrangement uses TRBV5-4 and TRBJ2-3; D perhaps matches TRBD2 (6 bases). CDR1 is SGHNT, CDR2 YYREEE, per germline (reference sequence). Trimming removed 0 bases at V and 3 bases at J, with 14 bases between. This CDR3 comprises 16 residues. The CDR3 DNA sequence: TGTGCCAGCAGCTTGGGATTGGCGGGACCGACAGATACGCAGTATTTT. Its protein product is CASSLGLAGPTDTQYF.

The rearrangement links TRBV30 to TRBJ1-2; 9 bases line up with TRBD1. V lost 1 base to trimming and J lost 7 bases; unmatched junction nucleotides: 4. CDR3 length: 13 amino acids. Germline CDR1 is GTSNPN and CDR2 is SVGIG (reference sequence). Here the CDR3 reads CAWSEQGAVGYTF. The CDR3 bases are TGTGCCTGGAGTGAACAGGGGGCTGTTGGCTACACCTTC.